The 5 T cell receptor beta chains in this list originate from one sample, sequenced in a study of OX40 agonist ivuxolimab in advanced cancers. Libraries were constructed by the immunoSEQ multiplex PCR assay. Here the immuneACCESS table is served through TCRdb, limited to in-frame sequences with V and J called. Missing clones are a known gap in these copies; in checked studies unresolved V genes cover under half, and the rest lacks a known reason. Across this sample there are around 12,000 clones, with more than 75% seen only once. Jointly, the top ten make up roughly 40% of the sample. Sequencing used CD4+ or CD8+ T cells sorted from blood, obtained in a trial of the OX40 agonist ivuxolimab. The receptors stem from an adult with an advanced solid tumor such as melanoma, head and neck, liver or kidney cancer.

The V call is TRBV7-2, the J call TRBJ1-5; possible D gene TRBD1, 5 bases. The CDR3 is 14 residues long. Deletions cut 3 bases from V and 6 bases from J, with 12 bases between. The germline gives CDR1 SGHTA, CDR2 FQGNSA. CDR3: CASSFKGEGQPQHF. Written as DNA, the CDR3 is TGTGCCAGCAGCTTCAAAGGGGAGGGTCAGCCCCAGCATTTT.

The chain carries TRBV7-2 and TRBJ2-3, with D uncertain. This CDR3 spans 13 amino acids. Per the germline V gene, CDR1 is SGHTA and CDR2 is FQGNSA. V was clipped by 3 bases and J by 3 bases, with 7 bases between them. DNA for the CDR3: TGTGCCAGCAGCTTCCTGACAACAGATACGCAGTATTTT. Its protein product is CASSFLTTDTQYF.

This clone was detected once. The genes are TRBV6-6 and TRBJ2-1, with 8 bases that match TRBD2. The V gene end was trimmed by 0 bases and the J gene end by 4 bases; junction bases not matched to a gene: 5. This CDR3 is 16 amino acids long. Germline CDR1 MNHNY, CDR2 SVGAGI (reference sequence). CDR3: CASSYSSQRGYNEQFF. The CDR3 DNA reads TGTGCCAGCAGTTACTCGAGCCAGCGGGGGTACAATGAGCAGTTCTTC.

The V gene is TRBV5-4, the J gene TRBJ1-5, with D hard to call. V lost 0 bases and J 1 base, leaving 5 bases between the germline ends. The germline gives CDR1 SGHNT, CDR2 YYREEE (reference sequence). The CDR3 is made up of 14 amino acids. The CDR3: CASSLGGSNQPQHF. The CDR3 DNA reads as TGTGCCAGCAGCTTGGGGGGAAGCAATCAGCCCCAGCATTTT.

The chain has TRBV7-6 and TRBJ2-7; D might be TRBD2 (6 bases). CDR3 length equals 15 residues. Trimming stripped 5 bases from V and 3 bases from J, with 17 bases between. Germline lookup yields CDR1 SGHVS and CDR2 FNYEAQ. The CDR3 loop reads CASSQTVGGGYEQYF. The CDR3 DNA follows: TGTGCCAGCAGCCAGACCGTGGGGGGAGGCTACGAGCAGTACTTC.